A single TCR beta chain is shown here with its context. Its antigen is currently unknown. This specimen belongs to a study of CD8+ T cells in alopecia areata. Germline V gene lookup returns CDR1 SEHNR and CDR2 FQNEAQ (reference sequence). This CDR3 is built from 13 residues. V dropped 6 bases and J dropped 0 bases, with 8 bases sitting between them. Investigators isolated RNA and reverse transcribed it into cDNA to act as the sequencing template. Some clones are missing from TCRdb's copy, which holds only in-frame ones; the method was immunoSEQ multiplex PCR. In the table there are around 210,000 clones, roughly 50% of which are singletons. General study findings and limits: Lesional scalp exceeded normal scalp in clonality, especially in alopecia totalis/universalis. Alphabeta T cells residing in normal skin are also sequenced in scalp samples.

The TCR originated in a human donor in good health. V gene TRBV7-9 combines with J gene TRBJ2-5; D unclear. Sequencing was carried out using CD8+ T cells sorted from blood. The CDR3 region has the DNA TGTGCCAGCAGAAGGGCAGACCAAGAGACCCAGTACTTC. Translation gives CASRRADQETQYF.